This T cell receptor beta chain was identified during a study of spatial heterogeneity in lung cancer. Sample time point: sample taken at primary tumor resection. Unsorted whole RNA of tumor, nontumor lung or frozen PBMC was sequenced. This clonotype was counted many times. For a library built for alpha chains, this beta chain is a stray read; little rests on its size. V was clipped by 8 bases and J by 13 bases; unmatched bases: 20. Looked up from germline, CDR1 is MNHEY and CDR2 is SMNVEV (reference sequence). The CDR3 has 16 residues. MiXCR, applied by TCRdb to the 5' RACE reads, yields one record per CDR3 protein. Among around 7,000 distinct CDR3 sequences listed, 7% were seen once.

This receptor was taken from a male donor with early-stage non-small cell lung cancer. The V gene is TRBV27, the J gene TRBJ2-5; 12 bases fit TRBD1. The specimen comprised PBMCs, sampled at surgery. The CDR3 sequence is CASVATPGQGALVWYF. The CDR3, as DNA: TGTGCCAGCGTAGCAACTCCGGGACAGGGGGCTTTGGTCTGGTACTTC.